This T cell receptor beta chain derives from a study of monozygotic twins with inflammatory bowel disease. Findings and limits, study-wide: Versus healthy twins, IBD patients showed fewer clonotypes shared with others, especially with disease activity. Lower TCRbeta diversity (inverse Simpson) was seen in IBD patients than in healthy co-twins.

The CDR3 contains 15 residues. Per the germline V gene, CDR1 is DFQATT and CDR2 is SNEGSKA (reference sequence). Incorporation of UMIs carrying a 6-nucleotide sample barcode was performed by template switching. TCRdb reanalyzed the 5' RACE reads, giving one entry per CDR3 protein sequence and no DNA. The sample holds 420,000 or so distinct CDR3 sequences. Points on this clonotype: The antigen is unknown.

The rearrangement links TRBV20-1 to TRBJ2-7; the D call of TRBD1 rests on TCRdb alone, since no DNA is present to check it. The receptor's source is a human donor with ulcerative colitis or Crohn's disease, or a healthy co-twin of an affected twin (not recorded which). What was sequenced was blood. CDR3 in amino acids: CSAIFTGTGGREQYF.